In its sample, the clone carrying this T cell receptor (beta chain) was seen a few times. The antigen is unknown. Expressed TCRB transcripts were sequenced because the entire RNA isolate underwent reverse transcription. Libraries were prepared by immunoSEQ multiplex PCR; TCRdb keeps only in-frame clonotypes and omits some of them. The table records some 150,000 clones, 11% of them present only once. This sample was included in a study of beta chain features in type 1 diabetes. Study-wide background: The study found patients and healthy donors alike in age, gender and cell yields.

CDR3 length: 18 amino acids. V shed 3 bases, J shed 3 bases, and the junction held 12 bases outside the gene matches. The germline V gene has CDR1 KGHSH and CDR2 LQKENI. Study-level results: When VDJ junctions were examined, type 1 diabetes patients showed fewer insertions and more deletions. In comparison with healthy donors, patients had naive, central memory and Treg TCRB repertoires that appeared more similar. The analysis here could not establish whether HLA type shapes TCRB rearrangement.

The sequence was collected from a young man in good health. Input material: central memory CD4+ T cells from blood. The rearrangement links TRBV18 to TRBJ2-3, with 10 bases matching TRBD2. Written as DNA, the CDR3 is TGTGCCAGCTCACCCAGGACTAGCGGAAAAATTCCGACAGATACGCAGTATTTT. Translation gives CASSPRTSGKIPTDTQYF.